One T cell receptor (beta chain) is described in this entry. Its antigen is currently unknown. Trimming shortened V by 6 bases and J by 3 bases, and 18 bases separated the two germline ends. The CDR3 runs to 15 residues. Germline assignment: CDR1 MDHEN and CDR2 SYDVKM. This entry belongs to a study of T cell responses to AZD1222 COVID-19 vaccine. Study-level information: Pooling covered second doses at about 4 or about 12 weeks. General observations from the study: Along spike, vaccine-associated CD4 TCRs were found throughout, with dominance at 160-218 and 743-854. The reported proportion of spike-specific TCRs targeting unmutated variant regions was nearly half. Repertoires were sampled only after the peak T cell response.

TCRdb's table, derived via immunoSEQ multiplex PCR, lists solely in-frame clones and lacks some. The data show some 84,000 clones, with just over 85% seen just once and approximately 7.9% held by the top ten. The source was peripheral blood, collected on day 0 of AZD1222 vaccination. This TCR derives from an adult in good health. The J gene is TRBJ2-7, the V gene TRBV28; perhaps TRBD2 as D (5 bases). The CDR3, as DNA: TGTGCCAGCAGATCTGATATCACCGGGGACTACGAGCAGTACTTC. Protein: CASRSDITGDYEQYF.